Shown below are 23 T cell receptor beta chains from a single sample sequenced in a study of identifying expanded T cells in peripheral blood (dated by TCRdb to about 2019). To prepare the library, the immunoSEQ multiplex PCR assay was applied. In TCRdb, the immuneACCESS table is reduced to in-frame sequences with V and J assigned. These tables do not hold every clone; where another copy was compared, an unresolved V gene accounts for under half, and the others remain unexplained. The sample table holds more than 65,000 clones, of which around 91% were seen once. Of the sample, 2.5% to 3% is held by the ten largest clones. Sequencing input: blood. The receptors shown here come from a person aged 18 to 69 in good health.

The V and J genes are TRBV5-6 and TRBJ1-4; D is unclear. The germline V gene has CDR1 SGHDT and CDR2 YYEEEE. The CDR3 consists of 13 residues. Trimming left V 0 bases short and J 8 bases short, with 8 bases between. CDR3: CASSLGGGEKLFF. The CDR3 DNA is TGTGCCAGCAGCTTGGGAGGAGGGGAAAAACTGTTTTTT.

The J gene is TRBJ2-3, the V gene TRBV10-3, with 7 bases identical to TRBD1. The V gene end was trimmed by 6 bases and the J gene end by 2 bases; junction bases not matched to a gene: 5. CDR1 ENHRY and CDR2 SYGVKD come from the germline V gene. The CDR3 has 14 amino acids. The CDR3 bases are TGTGCCATCAGGCCGGGACAGAACACAGATACGCAGTATTTT. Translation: CAIRPGQNTDTQYF.

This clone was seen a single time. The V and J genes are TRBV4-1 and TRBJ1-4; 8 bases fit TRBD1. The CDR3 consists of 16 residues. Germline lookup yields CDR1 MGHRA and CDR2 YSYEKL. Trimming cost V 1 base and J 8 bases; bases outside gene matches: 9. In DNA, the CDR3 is TGCGCCAGCAGCCAAGCTGCGGACAGGGTGGGGGAAAAACTGTTTTTT. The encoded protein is CASSQAADRVGEKLFF.

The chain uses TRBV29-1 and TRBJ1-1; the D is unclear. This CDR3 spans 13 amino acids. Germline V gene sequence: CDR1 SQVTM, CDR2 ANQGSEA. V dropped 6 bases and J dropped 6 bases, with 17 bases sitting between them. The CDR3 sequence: CSVVVDLYAEAFF. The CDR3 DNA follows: TGCAGCGTCGTGGTGGACCTGTACGCTGAAGCTTTCTTT.

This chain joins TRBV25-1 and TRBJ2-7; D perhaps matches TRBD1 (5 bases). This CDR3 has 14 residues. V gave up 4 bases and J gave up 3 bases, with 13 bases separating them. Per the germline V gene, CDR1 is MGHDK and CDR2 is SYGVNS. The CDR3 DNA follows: TGTGCCAGCAGTGGCAGGGCTCTAGGCTACGAGCAGTACTTC. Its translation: CASSGRALGYEQYF.

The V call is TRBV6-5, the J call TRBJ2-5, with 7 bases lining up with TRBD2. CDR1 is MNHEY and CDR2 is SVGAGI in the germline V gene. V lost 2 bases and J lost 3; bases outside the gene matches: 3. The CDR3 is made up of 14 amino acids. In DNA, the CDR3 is TGTGCCAGCAGTTACGCAGGGACTAAAGAGACCCAGTACTTC. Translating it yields CASSYAGTKETQYF.

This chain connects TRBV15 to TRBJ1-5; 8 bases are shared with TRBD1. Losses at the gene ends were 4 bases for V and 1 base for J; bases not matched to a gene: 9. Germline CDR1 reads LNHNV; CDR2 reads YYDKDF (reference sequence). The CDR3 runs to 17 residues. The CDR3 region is CATSTDREEVSNQPQHF. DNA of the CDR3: TGTGCCACCAGCACGGACAGGGAGGAGGTCAGCAATCAGCCCCAGCATTTT.

The CDR3 nucleotides are TGTGCCATCAGTCAAGGGACAGGGCCAAAGGTCTACGAGCAGTACTTC. It codes for CAISQGTGPKVYEQYF. The chain recombines TRBV10-3 with TRBJ2-7; 9 bases agree with TRBD1. The V gene end was trimmed by 5 bases and the J gene end by 3 bases; junction bases not matched to a gene: 11. Germline lookup yields CDR1 ENHRY and CDR2 SYGVKD. There are 16 residues in the CDR3.

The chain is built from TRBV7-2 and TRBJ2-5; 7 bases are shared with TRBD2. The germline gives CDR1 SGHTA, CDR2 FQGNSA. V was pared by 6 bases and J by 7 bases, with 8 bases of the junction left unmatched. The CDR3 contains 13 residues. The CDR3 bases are TGTGCCAGCAGGGCCGGCGGGGGAGGGACCCAGTACTTC. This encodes CASRAGGGGTQYF.

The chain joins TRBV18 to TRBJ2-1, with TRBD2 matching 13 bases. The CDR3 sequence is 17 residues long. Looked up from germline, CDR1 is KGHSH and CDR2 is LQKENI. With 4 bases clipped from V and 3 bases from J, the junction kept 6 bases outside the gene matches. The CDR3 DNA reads TGTGCCAGCTCACGGACTAGCGGGAGTCTAAACTACAATGAGCAGTTCTTC. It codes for CASSRTSGSLNYNEQFF.

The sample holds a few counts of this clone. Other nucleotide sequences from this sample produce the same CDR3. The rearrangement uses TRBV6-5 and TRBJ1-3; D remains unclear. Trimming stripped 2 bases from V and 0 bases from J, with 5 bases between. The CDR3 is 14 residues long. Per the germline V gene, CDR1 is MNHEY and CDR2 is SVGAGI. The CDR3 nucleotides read TGTGCCAGCAGTTACAGCCACTCTGGAAACACCATATATTTT. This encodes CASSYSHSGNTIYF.

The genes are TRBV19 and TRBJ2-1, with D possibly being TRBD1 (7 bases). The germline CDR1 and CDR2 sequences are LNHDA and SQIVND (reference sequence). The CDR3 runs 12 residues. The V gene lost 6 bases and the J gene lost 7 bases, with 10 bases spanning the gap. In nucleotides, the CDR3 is TGTGCCAGTAGGGCAGGGGGGAATGAGCAGTTCTTC. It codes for CASRAGGNEQFF.

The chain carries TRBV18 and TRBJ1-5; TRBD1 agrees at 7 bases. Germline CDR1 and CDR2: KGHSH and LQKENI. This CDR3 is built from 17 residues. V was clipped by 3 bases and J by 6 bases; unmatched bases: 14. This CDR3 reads CASSPVDNRGSGQPQHF. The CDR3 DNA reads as TGTGCCAGCTCACCCGTGGATAACAGGGGATCAGGTCAGCCCCAGCATTTT.

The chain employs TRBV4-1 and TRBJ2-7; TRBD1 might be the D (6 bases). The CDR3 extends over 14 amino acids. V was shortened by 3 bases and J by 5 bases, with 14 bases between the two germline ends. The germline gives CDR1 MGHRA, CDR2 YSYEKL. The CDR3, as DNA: TGCGCCAGCAGCCAGCCCGACAGGCCCAACGAGCAGTACTTC. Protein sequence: CASSQPDRPNEQYF.

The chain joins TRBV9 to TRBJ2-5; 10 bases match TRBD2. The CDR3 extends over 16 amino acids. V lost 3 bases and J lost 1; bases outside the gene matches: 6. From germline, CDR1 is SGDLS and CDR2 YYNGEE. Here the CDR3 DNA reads TGTGCCAGCAGCGGCAGCGGGGGGGCCCTCCAAGAGACCCAGTACTTC. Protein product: CASSGSGGALQETQYF.

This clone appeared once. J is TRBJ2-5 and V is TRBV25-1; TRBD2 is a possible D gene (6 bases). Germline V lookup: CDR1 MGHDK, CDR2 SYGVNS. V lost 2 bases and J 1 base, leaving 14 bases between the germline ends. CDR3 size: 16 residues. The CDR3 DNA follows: TGTGCCAGCAGTGAAAAAGCGGGCAATTCCCAAGAGACCCAGTACTTC. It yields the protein CASSEKAGNSQETQYF. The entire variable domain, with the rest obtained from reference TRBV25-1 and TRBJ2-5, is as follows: EADIYQTPRYLVIGTGKKITLECSQTMGHDKMYWYQQDPGMELHLIHYSYGVNSTEKGDLSSESTVSRIRTEHFPLTLESARPSHTSQYLCASSEKAGNSQETQYFGPGTRLLVL.

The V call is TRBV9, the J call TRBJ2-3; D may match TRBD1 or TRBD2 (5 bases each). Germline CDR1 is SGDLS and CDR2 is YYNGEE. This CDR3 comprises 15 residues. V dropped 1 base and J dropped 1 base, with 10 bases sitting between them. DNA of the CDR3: TGTGCCAGCAGCGTACGAGGGGCGGGCACAGATACGCAGTATTTT. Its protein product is CASSVRGAGTDTQYF.

This CDR3 is CASSLTGGSGTGELFF. CDR3 coding DNA: TGTGCCAGCAGTCTAACAGGGGGCAGCGGTACCGGGGAGCTGTTTTTT. The chain is built from TRBV27 and TRBJ2-2, with 9 bases identical to TRBD1. CDR3 length: 16 amino acids. With V trimmed by 5 bases and J by 5 bases, 9 bases remained unmatched. Germline values: CDR1 MNHEY, CDR2 SMNVEV (reference sequence).

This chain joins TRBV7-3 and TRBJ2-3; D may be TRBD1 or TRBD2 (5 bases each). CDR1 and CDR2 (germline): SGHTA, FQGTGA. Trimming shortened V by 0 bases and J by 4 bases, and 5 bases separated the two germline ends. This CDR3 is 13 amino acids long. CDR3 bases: TGTGCCAGCAGCTTAACGGGGGCAGATACGCAGTATTTT. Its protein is CASSLTGADTQYF.

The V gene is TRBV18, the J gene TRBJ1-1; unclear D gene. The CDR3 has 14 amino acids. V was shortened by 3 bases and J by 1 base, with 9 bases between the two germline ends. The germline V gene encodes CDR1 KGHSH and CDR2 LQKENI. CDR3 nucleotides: TGTGCCAGCTCACCCTATGCAACGAACACTGAAGCTTTCTTT. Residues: CASSPYATNTEAFF.

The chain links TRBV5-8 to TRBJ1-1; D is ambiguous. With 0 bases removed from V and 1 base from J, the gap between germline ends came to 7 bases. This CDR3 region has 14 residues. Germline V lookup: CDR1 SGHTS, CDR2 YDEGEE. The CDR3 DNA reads TGTGCCAGCAGCTTGGGCCCGGAGAACACTGAAGCTTTCTTT. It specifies CASSLGPENTEAFF.

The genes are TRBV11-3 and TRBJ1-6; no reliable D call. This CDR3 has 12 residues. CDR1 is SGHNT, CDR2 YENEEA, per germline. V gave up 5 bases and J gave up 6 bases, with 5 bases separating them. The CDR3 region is CASSLGNSPLHF. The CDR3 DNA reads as TGTGCCAGCAGCCTCGGTAATTCACCCCTCCACTTT.

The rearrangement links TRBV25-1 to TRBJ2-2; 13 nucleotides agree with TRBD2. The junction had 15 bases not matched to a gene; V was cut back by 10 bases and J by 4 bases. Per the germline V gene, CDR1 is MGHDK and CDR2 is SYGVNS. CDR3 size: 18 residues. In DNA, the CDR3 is TGTGCCACCTCCGGGACTAGCGGGGACAAGTGGGGCACCGGGGAGCTGTTTTTT. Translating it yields CATSGTSGDKWGTGELFF.